The rows below give T cell receptor beta chains drawn from one sample of a study of tumor-infiltrating lymphocytes in localized non-small cell lung cancer. Sequenced by immunoSEQ multiplex PCR; TCRdb stores in-frame clones only, minus some. The sample records roughly 8,400 clones, around 77% being singletons. Sequenced: lung tumor tissue. These receptor sequences come from a human donor with non-small cell lung cancer. The CDR3 runs from the conserved cysteine through the conserved F or W. The order of the fields is CDR3 protein, J gene, clone size, V gene. Only part of the rows carry a size: once, few, many, or a class if the clone is expanded.

CDR3aa: CASSQGGNQPQHF
j_gene: TRBJ1-5
abundance: few
v_gene: TRBV4-3

CDR3aa: CASKSSGRTQYF
j_gene: TRBJ2-3
abundance: -
v_gene: TRBV28

CDR3aa: CASSLERTSGTSSYEQYF
j_gene: TRBJ2-7
abundance: once
v_gene: TRBV7-2

CDR3aa: CASSQGGGFNEQFF
j_gene: TRBJ2-1
abundance: -
v_gene: TRBV7-3

CDR3aa: CASRLAGAETQYF
j_gene: TRBJ2-5
abundance: -
v_gene: TRBV5-4

CDR3aa: CASTQRGRNYGYTF
j_gene: TRBJ1-2
abundance: -
v_gene: TRBV5-6

CDR3aa: CAISLSGRVTDTQYF
j_gene: TRBJ2-3
abundance: -
v_gene: TRBV10-3

CDR3aa: CASSPGALGEQYF
j_gene: TRBJ2-7
abundance: -
v_gene: TRBV18

CDR3aa: CASSQDGNRYNEQFF
j_gene: TRBJ2-1
abundance: -
v_gene: TRBV4-3

CDR3aa: CASSFSSRGRDQETQYF
j_gene: TRBJ2-5
abundance: -
v_gene: TRBV7-9

CDR3aa: CASSEQAATNEKLFF
j_gene: TRBJ1-4
abundance: -
v_gene: TRBV19

CDR3aa: CASSKRQVGGSEQFF
j_gene: TRBJ2-1
abundance: -
v_gene: TRBV19

CDR3aa: CASSLYPGSGDTQYF
j_gene: TRBJ2-3
abundance: -
v_gene: TRBV27

CDR3aa: CASSLNPGPYEQYF
j_gene: TRBJ2-7
abundance: -
v_gene: TRBV7-2

CDR3aa: CASSQTGQAGYEQYF
j_gene: TRBJ2-7
abundance: once
v_gene: TRBV4-3

CDR3aa: CASSESYSDSNQPQHF
j_gene: TRBJ1-5
abundance: -
v_gene: TRBV5-6

CDR3aa: CASSQGPTGSETQYF
j_gene: TRBJ2-5
abundance: -
v_gene: TRBV6-1

CDR3aa: CASSGGQGGYQETQYF
j_gene: TRBJ2-5
abundance: -
v_gene: TRBV9

CDR3aa: CASSHAPQGRRGYTF
j_gene: TRBJ1-2
abundance: -
v_gene: TRBV4-1

CDR3aa: CASSSGGRDQPQHF
j_gene: TRBJ1-5
abundance: -
v_gene: TRBV27

CDR3aa: CSIHPPGSNAGELFF
j_gene: TRBJ2-2
abundance: -
v_gene: TRBV29-1

CDR3aa: CASSSPQGRATNTIYF
j_gene: TRBJ1-3
abundance: -
v_gene: TRBV7-2

CDR3aa: CASLGLAGGGLAATQYF
j_gene: TRBJ2-3
abundance: -
v_gene: TRBV7-2

CDR3aa: CAWSSDMQGYTF
j_gene: TRBJ1-2
abundance: -
v_gene: TRBV30

CDR3aa: CASSPGGYEQYF
j_gene: TRBJ2-7
abundance: few
v_gene: TRBV7-9

CDR3aa: CASRRPDRPYEQYF
j_gene: TRBJ2-7
abundance: -
v_gene: TRBV2

CDR3aa: CASSVGGQSGMETQYF
j_gene: TRBJ2-5
abundance: -
v_gene: TRBV6-1

CDR3aa: CSVEGGAMSEQYF
j_gene: -
abundance: -
v_gene: TRBV29-1

CDR3aa: CASSLIALGLAANTGELFF
j_gene: TRBJ2-2
abundance: -
v_gene: TRBV27